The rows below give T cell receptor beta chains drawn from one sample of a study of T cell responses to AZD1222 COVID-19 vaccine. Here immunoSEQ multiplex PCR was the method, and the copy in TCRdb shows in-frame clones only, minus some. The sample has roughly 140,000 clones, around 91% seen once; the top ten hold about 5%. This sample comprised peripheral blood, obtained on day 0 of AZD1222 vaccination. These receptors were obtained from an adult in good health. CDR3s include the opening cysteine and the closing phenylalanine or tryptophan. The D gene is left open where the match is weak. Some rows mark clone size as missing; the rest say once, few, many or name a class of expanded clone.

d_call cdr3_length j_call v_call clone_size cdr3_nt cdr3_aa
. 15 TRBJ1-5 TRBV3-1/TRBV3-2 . TGTGCCAGCAGCCGATCCCCGGGGCGCAATCAGCCCCAGCATTTT CASSRSPGRNQPQHF
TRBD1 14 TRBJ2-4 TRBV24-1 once TGTGCCACCAGTGATGACAGGGATGCAAACATTCAGTACTTC CATSDDRDANIQYF
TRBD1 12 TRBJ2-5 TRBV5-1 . TGCGCCAGCAAAGAGGACAGGGAGACCCAGTACTTC CASKEDRETQYF
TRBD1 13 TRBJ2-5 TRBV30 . TGTGCCTGGGGGACAGGGCTAAAAGAGACCCAGTACTTC CAWGTGLKETQYF
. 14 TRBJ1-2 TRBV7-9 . TGTGCCAGCAGCTTACCGGCAGGGCCCTATGGCTACACCTTC CASSLPAGPYGYTF
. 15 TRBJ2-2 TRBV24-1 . TGTGCCACCAGTGAGTGGGGGTTGAACACCGGGGAGCTGTTTTTT CATSEWGLNTGELFF
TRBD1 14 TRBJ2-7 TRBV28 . TGTGCCAGCAGCCCCGGGACAGCGACCTACGAGCAGTACTTC CASSPGTATYEQYF
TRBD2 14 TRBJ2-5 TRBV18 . TGTGCCAGCTCACGAACTAGCGTTCAAGAGACCCAGTACTTC CASSRTSVQETQYF
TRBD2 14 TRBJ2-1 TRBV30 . TGTGCCTTGCAAGCGGGAGACGAATTCGGTGAGCAGTTCTTC CALQAGDEFGEQFF
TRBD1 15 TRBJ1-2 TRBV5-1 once TGCGCCAGCAGCTATTACCAGGGGGCGGACTATGGCTACACCTTC CASSYYQGADYGYTF
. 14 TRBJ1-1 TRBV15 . TGTGCCTGCTCCTTAGGGGGGGCGGACACTGAAGCTTTCTTT CACSLGGADTEAFF
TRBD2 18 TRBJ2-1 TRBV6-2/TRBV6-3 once TGTGCCAGCAGTTACCCACTAGCGGGTCTAAGCTCCTACAATGAGCAGTTCTTC CASSYPLAGLSSYNEQFF
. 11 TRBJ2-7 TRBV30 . TGTGCCTGGAGTTCGGGCCCTGGGAAGTACTTC CAWSSGPGKYF
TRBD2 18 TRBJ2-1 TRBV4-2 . TGTGCCAGCAGCCAAGAGACTGGCGGGAGAGGATGGGGCAATGAGCAGTTCTTC CASSQETGGRGWGNEQFF
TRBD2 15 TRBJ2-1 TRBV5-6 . TGTGCCAGCAGCTTAACCGGGACTACCTACAATGAGCAGTTCTTC CASSLTGTTYNEQFF
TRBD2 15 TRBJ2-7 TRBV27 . TGTGCCAGCAGTGTAGCGGGAGGGATAATCTACGAGCAGTACTTC CASSVAGGIIYEQYF
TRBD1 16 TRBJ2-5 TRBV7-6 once TGTGCCAGCAGCTTATCTCCGGGACAGGGGGAAGAGACCCAGTACTTC CASSLSPGQGEETQYF
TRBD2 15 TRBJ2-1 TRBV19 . TGTGCCAGTAGTGCGGGACTAGCGGCATACAATGAGCAGTTCTTC CASSAGLAAYNEQFF
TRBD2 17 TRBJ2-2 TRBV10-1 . TGCGCCAGCAGTCGGACTAGCGGGACGGTATGGACCGGGGAGCTGTTTTTT CASSRTSGTVWTGELFF
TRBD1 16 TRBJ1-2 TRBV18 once TGTGCCAGCTCACCACGTAAACAGGGGCTCCCGCATGGCTACACCTTC CASSPRKQGLPHGYTF
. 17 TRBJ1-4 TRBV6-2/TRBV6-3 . TGTGCCAGCAGTTACTCGACTTATCGGAGGGGGAATGAAAAACTGTTTTTT CASSYSTYRRGNEKLFF
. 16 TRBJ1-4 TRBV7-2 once TGTGCCAGCAGCTTAGTTGGTCGTAGGACTAATGAAAAACTGTTTTTT CASSLVGRRTNEKLFF
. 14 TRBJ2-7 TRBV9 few TGTGCCAGCAGCCCTCCGGCCCGAGGGCACGAGCAGTACTTC CASSPPARGHEQYF
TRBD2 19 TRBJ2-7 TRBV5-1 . TGCGCCAGCAGCTTGGCGGGACTAGCGGGGACCATAGACTCCTACGAGCAGTACTTC CASSLAGLAGTIDSYEQYF
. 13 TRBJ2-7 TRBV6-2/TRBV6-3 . TGTGCCAGCAGCTTTTCGCGACTCTACGAGCAGTACTTC CASSFSRLYEQYF
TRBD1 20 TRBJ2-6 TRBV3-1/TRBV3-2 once TGTGCCAGCAGCCAAGATCCGGACAGGGGGCTAGGCTCTGGGGCCAACGTCCTGACTTTC CASSQDPDRGLGSGANVLTF
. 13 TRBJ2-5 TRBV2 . TGTGCCAGCTTGGGCCCAGGGCCAGAGACCCAGTACTTC CASLGPGPETQYF
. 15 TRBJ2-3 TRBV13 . TGTGCCAGCACCCTACAGGGAATCAGGACAGATACGCAGTATTTT CASTLQGIRTDTQYF
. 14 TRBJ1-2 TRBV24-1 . TGTGCCACCAGTGATGGGGGGCCTAACTATGGCTACACCTTC CATSDGGPNYGYTF
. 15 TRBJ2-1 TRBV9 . TGTGCCAGCAGTCCCAACGATGGCCTAGGCAATGAGCAGTTCTTC CASSPNDGLGNEQFF
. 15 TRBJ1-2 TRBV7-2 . TGTGCCAGCAGCTTAGGGACCGGTGTTAACTATGGCTACACCTTC CASSLGTGVNYGYTF
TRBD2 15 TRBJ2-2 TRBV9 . TGTGCCAGCAGCGAGCGGGAGGGCCAGGTCGGGGAGCTGTTTTTT CASSEREGQVGELFF
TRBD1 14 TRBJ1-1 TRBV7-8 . TGTGCCAGCAGCCGGGGACAGGGACACACTGAAGCTTTCTTT CASSRGQGHTEAFF
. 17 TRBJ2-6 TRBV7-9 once TGTGCCAGCAGCTTAGCATCCCGGGGTTATGGGGCCAACGTCCTGACTTTC CASSLASRGYGANVLTF
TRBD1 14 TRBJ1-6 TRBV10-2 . TGCGCCAGCAGTGGACAGGGGGCGAATTCACCCCTCCACTTT CASSGQGANSPLHF
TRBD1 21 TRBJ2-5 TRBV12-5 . TGTGCTAGTGGTTTGGGAAACTTGACAGGGGGCGGGCTACCTCTCCAAGAGACCCAGTACTTC CASGLGNLTGGGLPLQETQYF
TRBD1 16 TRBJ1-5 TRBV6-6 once TGTGCCAGCAGTTTAACAGGGGCCCCAGGGAATCAGCCCCAGCATTTT CASSLTGAPGNQPQHF
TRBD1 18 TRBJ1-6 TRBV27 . TGTGCCAGCAGTTCCTCACTAGACAGGGGTACCTATAATTCACCCCTCCACTTT CASSSSLDRGTYNSPLHF
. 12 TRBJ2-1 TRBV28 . TGTGCCAGCAGTTTCATGTACAATGAGCAGTTCTTC CASSFMYNEQFF
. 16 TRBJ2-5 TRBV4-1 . TGCGCCAGCAGCCAAGATATCGGCAGGGGATGGGAGACCCAGTACTTC CASSQDIGRGWETQYF
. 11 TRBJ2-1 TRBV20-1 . TGCAGTGCTAGCAAGCATGAGGAGCAGTTCTTC CSASKHEEQFF
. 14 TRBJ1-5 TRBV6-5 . TGTGCCAGCAGCCCCGACAGGCGAGGGCAGCCCCAGCATTTT CASSPDRRGQPQHF
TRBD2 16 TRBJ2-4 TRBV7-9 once TGTGCCAGCAGCCCTTCGGGGGGTAAAGCCAAAAACATTCAGTACTTC CASSPSGGKAKNIQYF
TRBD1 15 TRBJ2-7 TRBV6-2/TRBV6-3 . TGTGCCAGCAGTTACGGGGGACAGGGGACCGGCGAGCAGTACTTC CASSYGGQGTGEQYF
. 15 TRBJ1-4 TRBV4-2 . TGTGCCAGCAGCCAAGATCGAGGGGTGGGAGAAAAACTGTTTTTT CASSQDRGVGEKLFF
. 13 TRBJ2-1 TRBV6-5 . TGTGCCAGCAGTTACTCGCGGAGCATTGAGCAGTTCTTC CASSYSRSIEQFF
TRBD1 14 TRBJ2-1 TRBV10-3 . TGTGCCATCATGGACAGGCAAAGCTACAATGAGCAGTTCTTC CAIMDRQSYNEQFF
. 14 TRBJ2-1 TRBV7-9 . TGTGCCAGCAGCTTAGGGTCCAGCGGAAATGAGCAGTTCTTC CASSLGSSGNEQFF
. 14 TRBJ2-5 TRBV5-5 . TGTGCCAGCAGCTTCTCCGGGGCGGGCGAGACCCAGTACTTC CASSFSGAGETQYF
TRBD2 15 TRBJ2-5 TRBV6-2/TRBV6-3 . TGTGCCAGCAGTTACTCGGGACTAGCGGGAGAGACCCAGTACTTC CASSYSGLAGETQYF
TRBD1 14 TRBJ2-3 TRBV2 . TGTGCCAGCAGTGGACAGGGCCGCACAGATACGCAGTATTTT CASSGQGRTDTQYF
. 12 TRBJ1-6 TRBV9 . TGTGCCAGCAGCCCAGGGACGCCACCCCTCCACTTT CASSPGTPPLHF
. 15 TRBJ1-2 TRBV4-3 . TGCGCCAGCAGCCAAGTCTTACAGGACAGCTATGGCTACACCTTC CASSQVLQDSYGYTF
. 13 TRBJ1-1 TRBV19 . TGTGCCAGTACCATCTCTGAGGAGGGGGGAGCTTTCTTT CASTISEEGGAFF